This T cell receptor (beta chain) stems from a study of early T cells in non-severe SARS-CoV-2 infection (dated by TCRdb to the early 2020s). Some background on the complete study: Because TCR sequencing was done on bulk RNA from unsorted whole blood, the alpha and beta chains could not be paired.

For this clonotype: What this receptor recognizes is not known. Base qualities are missing; no much larger clone stands one base away.

The study was a case-control design nested within a healthcare worker cohort in London, UK, with weekly nasopharyngeal swab PCR tests and blood sampling. Healthcare workers were enrolled in the week of the UK lockdown, from 23 to 31 March 2020, and were followed every week for up to roughly 15 weeks. The V and J ends are trimmed by 5 bases and 5 bases, leaving 8 bases between them. The germline V gene (reference sequence) specifies MNHEY as CDR1 and SMNVEV as CDR2. Its CDR3 holds 12 amino acids, cysteine through phenylalanine. Left in the record is the CDR3 DNA by itself, 36 bases read in frame from the first base. The method was 5' RACE. For sequencing, a NextSeq 500 was employed. To correct for sequencing error and PCR bias, the TCR library protocol tagged individual cDNA molecules with unique molecular identifiers. TCR alpha and beta chains were both sequenced, and the abundances of alpha and beta sequences in each sample were closely correlated with each other. The source study handled its data this way. Decombinator V4 was used to annotate TCR sequences for V gene, J gene and CDR3. Expanded TCRs were defined as changing significantly between any two time points under a Poisson model with p below 0.0001. Abundances of TCRs were expressed as counts per million after normalisation to the total number of TCRs sequenced in each sample. MAIT TCRs were defined by TRAV1-2 paired with TRAJ12, TRAJ20 or TRAJ33, and iNKT TCRs by TRAV10 paired with TRAJ18. VDJdb, accessed 1 November 2021, was searched for CMV, EBV and SARS-CoV-2 annotated TCRs, with TCRs annotated for multiple antigens excluded. TCRdb reprocessed the public reads (quality trimming at Q25 with fastp, clone calling with MiXCR) and kept in-frame beta chains. When rows share a CDR3 protein, they turn into one entry using the most common DNA and genes. These V and J calls originate from TCRdb's pipeline instead of the authors' own analysis. The sample includes tens of thousands of distinct CDR3 sequences, with about 10% observed a single time. The ten largest clones take up about 4.3% of the sample.

The full study reports these points: Matching against VDJdb was skewed toward anti-spike CD8 responses, likely underestimated virus-specific expansions, and missed private and CD4 specificities.

The chain employs TRBV27 and TRBJ2-3; TRBD2 is possibly the D segment (5 matching bases). The source material was whole blood. The receptor's source is an adult who was a healthcare worker with PCR-confirmed SARS-CoV-2 infection or an uninfected control (not recorded which). The CDR3 region has the sequence CASSIGGDTQYF. The DNA sequence is given as TGTGCCAGCAGTATAGGAGGAGATACGCAGTATTTT.